These 10 T cell receptor beta chains originate from one sample sequenced in a study of tumor-infiltrating lymphocytes in primary liver carcinoma. Total RNA (approximately 500 ng) served as template for TCR beta cDNA synthesis primed by a constant-region primer. It was through three nested multiplex PCR rounds of slightly modified ARM-PCR that TCR beta libraries arose. The opening two PCR rounds, around 10 cycles each, paired TRBV1-TRBV30 forward primers with a C-beta reverse primer. TCRdb ran MiXCR on the multiplex PCR reads and lists one entry per CDR3 protein. Of 300,000 to 350,000 distinct CDR3 sequences detected, 50% to 75% appear once; the ten largest clones hold 15% to 20%. Germline DNA was also extracted, and blood RNA derived from unsorted whole blood. Sequencing input: peripheral blood. The receptors were sampled from a woman younger than 45 with primary liver carcinoma and hepatitis B virus infection.

In regard to this clonotype: This could be a read error, since a much larger clone is one nucleotide away. The chain employs TRBV6-5 and TRBJ2-3, with a tentative D call TRBD1 (7 bases). This CDR3 is built from 14 residues. The germline V gene has CDR1 MNHEY and CDR2 SVGAGI. The CDR3 loop is CASRPPGGTDMQYF. CDR3 sequence (DNA): TGTGCCAGCAGACCCCCAGGGGGGACAGATATGCAGTATTTT.

For this clonotype: The CDR3 end shows no conserved phenylalanine or tryptophan, and so a read error is likely. The rearrangement joins TRBV12-3 or TRBV12-4 to TRBJ1-5, with D perhaps matching TRBD1 (6 bases). The CDR3 spans 13 residues. The CDR3, as DNA: TGTGTCAGCAGTAAGGACAGTGTGGAGCCCCAGCATTCT. As protein: CVSSKDSVEPQHS.

Points on this clonotype: The germline gene is not matched at one end of the junction; a read error may be the cause. The chain joins TRBV12-3 or TRBV12-4 to TRBJ2-7, with TRBD1 as a possible D gene (5 bases). CDR3 length: 11 residues. The CDR3 loop reads CASSNRYELYF. DNA of the CDR3: TGTGCCAGCAGCAACAGGTACGAGCTGTACTTC.

Of note for this clonotype: One base away lies a much larger clone, so this may be a sequencing read error. The rearrangement uses TRBV4-2 and TRBJ2-1; TRBD2 might be the D (5 bases). The CDR3 spans 16 residues. Germline V lookup: CDR1 LGHNA, CDR2 YNFKEQ. The CDR3 DNA follows: TGTGCCAGCAGCCAAGAACCGGGGATCTCCTACAGTGAGCAGTTCTTC. Its translation is CASSQEPGISYSEQFF.

This clonotype was seen many times. The chain combines TRBV4-2 with TRBJ2-7; 13 bases map to TRBD2. J gave up 2 bases and V 2 bases, and 6 bases lay outside the gene matches. The germline gives CDR1 LGHNA, CDR2 YNFKEQ. The CDR3 covers 17 residues. The CDR3 region is CASSQTGTSGIPYEQYF. CDR3 in DNA: TGTGCCAGCAGCCAAACCGGGACTAGCGGGATTCCCTACGAGCAGTACTTC.

On this clonotype: A much larger clonotype is one base distant, so this may be a read error. The rearrangement joins TRBV4-3 to TRBJ2-1; 13 positions match TRBD2. V lost 5 bases and J lost 6; bases outside the gene matches: 7. Germline CDR1 LGHNA, CDR2 YSLEER. There are 16 residues in the CDR3. CDR3 amino acids: CASSAGTSGNRNEQFF. The CDR3 DNA reads as TGCGCCAGCAGCGCCGGGACTAGCGGGAATCGCAATGAGCAGTTCTTC.

Of note for this clonotype: Likely a read error: the CDR3 ends without its conserved phenylalanine or tryptophan. The DNA is omitted, as the CDR3 cannot be located on it reliably, and the CDR3 follows TCRdb's listing. This rearrangement joins TRBV11-2 to TRBJ1-2. The CDR3 spans 18 amino acids, including both terminal residues. Germline V gene lookup returns CDR1 SGHAT and CDR2 FQNNGV. The CDR3 region is CASSLDPSPRGANYGCTS.

On this clonotype itself: This clone may be a read error of a much larger clone one base away. The CDR3 spells CASSYSSSGIPYEQYF. The CDR3 region has the DNA TGTGCCAGCAGTTACTCGAGCAGCGGGATTCCCTACGAGCAGTACTTC. The rearrangement links TRBV6-5 to TRBJ2-7, with 7 bases matching TRBD2. CDR1 and CDR2 from the germline V gene are MNHEY and SVGAGI. The ends lost 0 bases at V and 2 bases at J; junction bases unmatched: 7. The CDR3 totals 16 residues.

The chain uses TRBV28 and TRBJ2-1; 9 nucleotides align to TRBD1. The CDR3 totals 14 residues. V was pared by 6 bases and J by 4 bases, with 4 bases of the junction left unmatched. The germline gives CDR1 MDHEN, CDR2 SYDVKM. The CDR3: CASRGTGMYNEQFF. The CDR3 DNA reads as TGTGCCAGCAGGGGGACAGGGATGTACAATGAGCAGTTCTTC.

As concerns this clonotype: Being one base from a much bigger clone, this may be a read error. This rearrangement joins TRBV29-1 to TRBJ2-1, with TRBD2 matching over 9 bases. CDR1 is SQVTM, CDR2 ANQGSEA, per germline. This CDR3 region has 13 residues. CDR3 nucleotide sequence: TGCAGGGCCTCAGGGGCGGGAGGGGGTGAGCAGTTCTTC. Protein: CRASGAGGGEQFF.